Presented here are 10 T cell receptor beta chains from one specimen sequenced in a study of blood T cell repertoires in COVID-19. Assay used: immunoSEQ multiplex PCR; TCRdb lists only in-frame clones, some missing. The sample carries under 250,000 clones, about 79% recorded once. Sequencing used peripheral blood. These receptors were taken from a human donor in a cohort sampled during active COVID-19.

The chain carries TRBV19 and TRBJ1-2; D not certain. Germline V gene lookup returns CDR1 LNHDA and CDR2 SQIVND (reference sequence). Trimming shortened V by 5 bases and J by 3 bases, and 13 bases separated the two germline ends. The CDR3 sequence is 14 residues long. CDR3 amino acids: CASSPRGLYYGYTF. The CDR3 nucleotides read TGTGCCAGTAGTCCTAGAGGACTTTACTATGGCTACACCTTC.

This chain links TRBV5-1 with TRBJ2-4, with 9 bases matching TRBD1. This CDR3 comprises 13 residues. The germline CDR1 and CDR2 sequences are SGHRS and YFSETQ. V shed 5 bases, J shed 5 bases, and the junction held 2 bases outside the gene matches. The CDR3 region is CASSTGGENIQYF. In DNA form, the CDR3 reads TGCGCCAGCAGTACAGGGGGCGAAAACATTCAGTACTTC.

The genes are TRBV24-1 and TRBJ2-1; 11 positions match TRBD2. V trimming: 6 bases; J trimming: 5 bases; junction bases outside the gene matches: 5. CDR1 and CDR2 (germline): KGHDR, SFDVKD. The CDR3 is 15 residues long. The CDR3 loop reads CATSRGTSGNNEQFF. CDR3 nucleotide sequence: TGTGCCACCAGTCGGGGGACTAGCGGTAACAATGAGCAGTTCTTC.

J is TRBJ1-5 and V is TRBV10-3; the D is unclear. This CDR3 has 16 amino acids. V lost 0 bases and J lost 4, with 13 bases in between. Per germline, CDR1 ENHRY and CDR2 SYGVKD. CDR3 coding DNA: TGTGCCATCAGTGAGTCTAGCGGCGCGGGGAATCAGCCCCAGCATTTT. It yields the protein CAISESSGAGNQPQHF.

This clone showed up just once. The chain joins TRBV19 to TRBJ2-2; D is unresolved. The CDR3 is 15 amino acids. V lost 5 bases and J 1 base, leaving 11 bases between the germline ends. The germline CDR1 and CDR2 sequences are LNHDA and SQIVND (reference sequence). In nucleotides, the CDR3 is TGTGCCAGTAGTTCACAGAGAATGAACACCGGGGAGCTGTTTTTT. It yields the protein CASSSQRMNTGELFF.

This chain links TRBV7-9 with TRBJ2-2; 8 bases agree with TRBD2. CDR1 SEHNR and CDR2 FQNEAQ come from the germline V gene (reference sequence). This CDR3 spans 15 amino acids. J was trimmed by 8 bases and V by 3 bases; bases with no gene match: 8. The CDR3 here is CASSFYTGTRGELFF. The DNA for the CDR3 is TGTGCCAGCAGCTTTTATACTGGGACTAGGGGGGAGCTGTTTTTT.

The genes are TRBV18 and TRBJ2-3; D perhaps matches TRBD2 (6 bases). V was pared by 3 bases and J by 2 bases, with 9 bases between. The CDR3 runs to 14 residues. Germline CDR1 KGHSH, CDR2 LQKENI. The CDR3 DNA follows: TGTGCCAGCTCACCGCGGCGGGACACAGATACGCAGTATTTT. This sequence encodes CASSPRRDTDTQYF.

In this sample, this clone turned up once. The J gene is TRBJ2-3, the V gene TRBV19, with 7 bases that match TRBD2. V dropped 5 bases and J dropped 6; count of bases not matched to a gene: 5. Per the germline V gene, CDR1 is LNHDA and CDR2 is SQIVND (reference sequence). The CDR3 sequence is 13 residues long. DNA of the CDR3: TGTGCCAGTAGTGCTACTAGCGTCGATACGCAGTATTTT. Protein: CASSATSVDTQYF.

The chain recombines TRBV5-6 with TRBJ1-3; TRBD1 is a possible D gene (5 bases). The CDR3 loop spans 13 amino acids. Germline CDR1 reads SGHDT; CDR2 reads YYEEEE. With 7 bases removed from V and 3 bases from J, the gap between germline ends came to 11 bases. CDR3 sequence reads: CASRGDFGNTIYF. CDR3 sequence (DNA): TGTGCCAGCCGGGGGGACTTTGGAAACACCATATATTTT.

The rearrangement links TRBV7-9 to TRBJ2-7, with 8 bases matching TRBD1. V lost 5 bases, J lost 3 bases, and 12 bases stayed unmatched. Germline V gene lookup returns CDR1 SEHNR and CDR2 FQNEAQ (reference sequence). The CDR3 length is 16 residues. The CDR3 sequence: CASSLPTGTGDYEQYF. CDR3 nucleotide sequence: TGTGCCAGCAGCCTACCCACCGGGACAGGCGACTACGAGCAGTACTTC.